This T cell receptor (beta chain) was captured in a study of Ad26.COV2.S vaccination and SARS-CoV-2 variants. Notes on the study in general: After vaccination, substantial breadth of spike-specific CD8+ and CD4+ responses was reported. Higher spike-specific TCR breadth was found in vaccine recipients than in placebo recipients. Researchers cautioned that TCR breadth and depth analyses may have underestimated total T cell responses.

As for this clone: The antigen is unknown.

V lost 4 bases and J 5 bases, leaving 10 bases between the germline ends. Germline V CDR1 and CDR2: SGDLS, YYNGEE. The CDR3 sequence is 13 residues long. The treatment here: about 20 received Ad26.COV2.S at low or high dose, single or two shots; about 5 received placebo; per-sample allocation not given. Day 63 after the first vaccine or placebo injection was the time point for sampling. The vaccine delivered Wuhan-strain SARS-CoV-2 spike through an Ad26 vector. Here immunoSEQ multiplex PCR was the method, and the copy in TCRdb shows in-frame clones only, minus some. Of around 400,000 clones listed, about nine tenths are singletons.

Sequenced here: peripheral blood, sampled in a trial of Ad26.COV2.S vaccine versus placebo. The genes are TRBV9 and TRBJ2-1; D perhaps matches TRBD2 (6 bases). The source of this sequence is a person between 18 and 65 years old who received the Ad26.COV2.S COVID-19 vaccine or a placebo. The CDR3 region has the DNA TGTGCCAGCAGCCCCCCTAGCGACAATGAGCAGTTCTTC. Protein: CASSPPSDNEQFF.